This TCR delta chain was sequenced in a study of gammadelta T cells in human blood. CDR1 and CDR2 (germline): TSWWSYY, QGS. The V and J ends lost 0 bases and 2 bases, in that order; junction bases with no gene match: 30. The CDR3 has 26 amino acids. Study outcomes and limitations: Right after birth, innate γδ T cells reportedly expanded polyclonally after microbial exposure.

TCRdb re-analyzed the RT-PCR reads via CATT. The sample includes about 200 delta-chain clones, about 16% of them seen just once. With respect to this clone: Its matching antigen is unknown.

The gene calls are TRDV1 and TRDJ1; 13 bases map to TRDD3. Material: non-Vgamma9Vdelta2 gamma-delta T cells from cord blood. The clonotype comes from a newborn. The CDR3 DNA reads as TGTGCTCTTGGGGAACTCAGGACCTACGAGGGTGTACTGGGGGATACGGGAGTTTGGTGGACCGATAAACTCATCTTT. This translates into CALGELRTYEGVLGDTGVWWTDKLIF.